The 18 T cell receptor beta chains below all came from one sample that was sequenced in a study of blood T cell repertoires in COVID-19. Assay: immunoSEQ multiplex PCR; the TCRdb copy retains only in-frame clones and omits some. The sample lists 150,000 to 200,000 clones, about 80% seen once, with 5.5% to 8.5% in the top ten. Sequencing used peripheral blood. The receptors come from a man aged 55 to 70 with acute or convalescent COVID-19.

The chain employs TRBV2 and TRBJ1-5; 8 bases match TRBD1. Losses at the gene ends were 4 bases for V and 6 bases for J; bases not matched to a gene: 8. Germline V CDR1 and CDR2: SNHLY, FYNNEI. The CDR3 sequence is 15 residues long. The CDR3 spells CASSARQGAGQPQHF. The CDR3 region has the DNA TGTGCCAGCAGTGCAAGGCAGGGGGCTGGTCAGCCCCAGCATTTT. Drawing the rest from reference TRBV2 and TRBJ1-5, the complete variable domain is EPEVTQTPSHQVTQMGQEVILRCVPISNHLYFYWYRQILGQKVEFLVSFYNNEISEKSEIFDDQFSVERPDGSNFTLKIRSTKLEDSAMYFCASSARQGAGQPQHFGDGTRLSIL.

This chain uses TRBV3-1 (or the pseudogene TRBV3-2) with TRBJ1-2, with D unclear. From germline, CDR1 is LGHDT and CDR2 YNNKEL (reference sequence). The CDR3 length is 13 residues. The ends were cut back, 3 bases at V and 2 bases at J, with 7 bases in the middle. The CDR3 loop is CASSHEANYGYTF. Written as DNA, the CDR3 is TGTGCCAGCAGCCACGAGGCGAACTATGGCTACACCTTC.

This chain links TRBV6-5 with TRBJ1-1; D may be TRBD1 (6 bases). Germline V gene data show CDR1 as MNHEY and CDR2 as SVGAGI. The CDR3 loop spans 13 amino acids. With 7 bases removed from V and 4 bases from J, the gap between germline ends came to 13 bases. The CDR3 protein is CASTRGRSTEAFF. Here the CDR3 DNA reads TGTGCCAGCACCAGGGGACGGAGCACTGAAGCTTTCTTT.

This clone came up a few times. The CDR3, as DNA: TGTGCCAGTAGTATAGCGGGACAGGGAGGCTACGAGCAGTACTTC. Its protein product is CASSIAGQGGYEQYF. The rearrangement uses TRBV19 and TRBJ2-7, with TRBD1 matching 9 bases. Per the germline V gene, CDR1 is LNHDA and CDR2 is SQIVND (reference sequence). This CDR3 has 15 amino acids. Trimming took 1 base from V and 3 from J; bases not matched to a gene: 4.

The DNA of the CDR3 is TGTGCCAGCAGTTACTCCGGGGGAATGAACACTGAAGCTTTCTTT. It specifies CASSYSGGMNTEAFF. The V gene is TRBV6-5, the J gene TRBJ1-1; TRBD1 is a possible D gene (5 bases). The CDR3 is 15 amino acids. V shed 0 bases and J shed 0 bases, with 8 bases lying between them. CDR1 is MNHEY and CDR2 is SVGAGI in the germline V gene.

The chain combines TRBV18 with TRBJ2-3, with D unresolved. Germline assignment: CDR1 KGHSH and CDR2 LQKENI. This CDR3 has 13 residues. The ends were cut back, 2 bases at V and 0 bases at J, with 3 bases in the middle. CDR3 coding DNA: TGTGCCAGCTCACCATATAGCACAGATACGCAGTATTTT. This gives the protein CASSPYSTDTQYF.

This clone was recorded a few times. The chain links TRBV29-1 to TRBJ2-7; no clear D. The CDR3 has 14 residues. Per germline, CDR1 SQVTM and CDR2 ANQGSEA. The germline V and J ends were trimmed by 0 bases and 1 base, with 10 bases remaining between them. The CDR3 reads CSVEEAGSSYEQYF. Here the CDR3 DNA reads TGCAGCGTTGAAGAGGCTGGCAGTTCCTACGAGCAGTACTTC.

The chain recombines TRBV5-1 with TRBJ2-2; 7 nucleotides align to TRBD1. Germline values: CDR1 SGHRS, CDR2 YFSETQ. This CDR3 has 16 residues. V shed 4 bases, J shed 1 base, and the junction held 7 bases outside the gene matches. Here the CDR3 reads CASSLGTVQNTGELFF. The CDR3 bases are TGCGCCAGCAGCCTGGGGACAGTCCAGAACACCGGGGAGCTGTTTTTT.

This chain uses TRBV7-7 with TRBJ2-7; 10 bases are a match to TRBD2. J was trimmed by 2 bases and V by 1 base; bases with no gene match: 11. The CDR3 totals 18 residues. Germline V gives CDR1 SSHAT, CDR2 FNYEAQ (reference sequence). The CDR3 spells CASSLGASGSALPYEQYF. The CDR3 coding sequence is TGTGCCAGCAGCTTAGGGGCTAGCGGGAGCGCGTTGCCCTACGAGCAGTACTTC.

This clone came up once. The rearrangement links TRBV19 to TRBJ2-1; weak D call: TRBD1 (6 bases). The germline gives CDR1 LNHDA, CDR2 SQIVND (reference sequence). V was pared by 5 bases and J by 6 bases, with 20 bases between. This CDR3 region has 16 residues. The CDR3: CASSLGAGTWGNEQFF. For the CDR3, the DNA is TGTGCCAGTAGTCTGGGAGCAGGGACATGGGGCAATGAGCAGTTCTTC. The variable domain in full, completed from reference TRBV19 and TRBJ2-1, reads DGGITQSPKYLFRKEGQNVTLSCEQNLNHDAMYWYRQDPGQGLRLIYYSQIVNDFQKGDIAEGYSVSREKKESFPLTVTSAQKNPTAFYLCASSLGAGTWGNEQFFGPGTRLTVL.

The V call is TRBV6-5, the J call TRBJ2-1; 8 bases are a match to TRBD2. CDR1 is MNHEY and CDR2 is SVGAGI in the germline V gene. With V trimmed by 6 bases and J by 2 bases, 3 bases remained unmatched. CDR3 size: 14 residues. CDR3 DNA: TGTGCCAGCAGAATTAGCGGGGCCTACAATGAGCAGTTCTTC. Its protein product is CASRISGAYNEQFF.

The chain links TRBV10-3 to TRBJ1-2; TRBD1 aligns across 9 bases. CDR1 ENHRY and CDR2 SYGVKD come from the germline V gene. This CDR3 comprises 13 residues. V shed 8 bases and J 6 bases; nucleotides not matched to a gene: 7. The CDR3 DNA reads TGTGCCATCGAGGCTAGGACAGGGGATGGCTACACCTTC. Translating gives CAIEARTGDGYTF.

V is TRBV6-6 and J is TRBJ1-5; D not resolved. The ends were cut back, 0 bases at V and 3 bases at J, with 6 bases in the middle. CDR3 length equals 14 residues. The germline V gene encodes CDR1 MNHNY and CDR2 SVGAGI (reference sequence). The CDR3 region is CASSYSGPNQPQHF. As DNA, the CDR3 is TGTGCCAGCAGTTACTCGGGCCCCAATCAGCCCCAGCATTTT.

The rearrangement uses TRBV29-1 and TRBJ1-4; the match to TRBD1 covers 7 bases. The length of the CDR3 is 12 residues. Unmatched junction bases numbered 1, after V lost 5 bases and J lost 4 bases. Per germline, CDR1 SQVTM and CDR2 ANQGSEA. CDR3 region: CSVWDSNEKLFF. CDR3 nucleotide sequence: TGCAGCGTTTGGGACAGTAATGAAAAACTGTTTTTT.

Only a few counts were recorded for this clone. This sequence joins TRBV19 and TRBJ1-1; no firm D call. Germline CDR1 and CDR2: LNHDA and SQIVND (reference sequence). This CDR3 region has 13 residues. V lost 1 base, J lost 5 bases, and 8 bases lay in between. The DNA of the CDR3 is TGTGCCAGTAGTATAGCGGCGGGGACTGAAGCTTTCTTT. This translates into CASSIAAGTEAFF.

This clone was counted a few times. J is TRBJ2-1 and V is TRBV1; the table's D call, TRBD2, was not checked against the DNA. TRBV1 is shown as a pseudogene. The CDR3 is made up of 16 amino acids. The CDR3: CTSSPGGGGAYNEQFF. CDR3 sequence (DNA): TGCACCAGCAGCCCTGGGGGGGGCGGGGCCTACAATGAGCAGTTCTTC.

On this clone itself: Other DNA sequences in the same sample also yield this CDR3. The chain links TRBV11-2 to TRBJ2-5; D is perhaps TRBD1 (5 bases). This CDR3 contains 13 residues. Trimming cost V 2 bases and J 3 bases, with 7 bases left between them. The germline gives CDR1 SGHAT, CDR2 FQNNGV. CDR3 in DNA: TGTGCCAGCAGCTTATCGACAGAAGAGACCCAGTACTTC. This translates into CASSLSTEETQYF.

This chain links TRBV2 with TRBJ1-5, with D maybe TRBD1 (5 bases). Germline V gene lookup returns CDR1 SNHLY and CDR2 FYNNEI. Trimming removed 7 bases at V and 5 bases at J, with 15 bases between. The CDR3 runs to 14 residues. This CDR3 is CASTPGGGYQPQHF. Here the CDR3 DNA reads TGTGCCAGCACCCCGGGCGGGGGTTATCAGCCCCAGCATTTT.